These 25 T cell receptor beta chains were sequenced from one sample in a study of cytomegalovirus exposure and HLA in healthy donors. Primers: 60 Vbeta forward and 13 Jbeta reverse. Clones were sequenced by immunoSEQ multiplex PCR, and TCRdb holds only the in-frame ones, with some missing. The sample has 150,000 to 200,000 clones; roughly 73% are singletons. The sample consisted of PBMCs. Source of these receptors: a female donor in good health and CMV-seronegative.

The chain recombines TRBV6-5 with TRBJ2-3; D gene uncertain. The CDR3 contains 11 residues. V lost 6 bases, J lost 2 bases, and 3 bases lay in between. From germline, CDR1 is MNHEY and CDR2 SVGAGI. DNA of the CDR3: TGTGCCAGCAGCAACACAGATACGCAGTATTTT. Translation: CASSNTDTQYF.

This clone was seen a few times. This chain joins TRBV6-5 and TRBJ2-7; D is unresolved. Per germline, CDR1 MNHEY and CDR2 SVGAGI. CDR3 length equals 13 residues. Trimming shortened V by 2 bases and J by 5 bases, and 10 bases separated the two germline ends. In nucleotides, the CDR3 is TGTGCCAGCAGTTACCTCGAACTTAACGAGCAGTACTTC. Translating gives CASSYLELNEQYF.

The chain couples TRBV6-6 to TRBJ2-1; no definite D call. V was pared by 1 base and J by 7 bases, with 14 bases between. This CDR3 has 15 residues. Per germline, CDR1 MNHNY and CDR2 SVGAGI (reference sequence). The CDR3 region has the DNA TGTGCCAGCAGTTACTTATCCGATGGAGAAAATGAGCAGTTCTTC. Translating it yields CASSYLSDGENEQFF.

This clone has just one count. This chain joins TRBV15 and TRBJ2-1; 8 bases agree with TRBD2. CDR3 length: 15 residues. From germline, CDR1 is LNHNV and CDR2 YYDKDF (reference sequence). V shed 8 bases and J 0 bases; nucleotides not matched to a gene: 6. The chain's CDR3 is CATHKAGASYNEQFF. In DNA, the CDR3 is TGTGCCACCCATAAAGCGGGAGCCTCCTACAATGAGCAGTTCTTC.

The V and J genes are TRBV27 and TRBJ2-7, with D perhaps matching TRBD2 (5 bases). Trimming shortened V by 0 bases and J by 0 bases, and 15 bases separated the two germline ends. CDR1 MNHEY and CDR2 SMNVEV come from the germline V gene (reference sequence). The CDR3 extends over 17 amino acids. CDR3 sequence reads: CASSLSERWGSSYEQYF. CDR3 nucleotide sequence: TGTGCCAGCAGTTTATCGGAGCGGTGGGGTAGCTCCTACGAGCAGTACTTC.

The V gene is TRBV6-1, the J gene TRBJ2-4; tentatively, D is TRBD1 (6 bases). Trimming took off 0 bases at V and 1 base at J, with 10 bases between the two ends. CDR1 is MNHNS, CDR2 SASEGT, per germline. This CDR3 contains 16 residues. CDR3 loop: CASSEAGGSAKNIQYF. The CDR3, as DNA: TGTGCCAGCAGTGAAGCAGGGGGTTCCGCCAAAAACATTCAGTACTTC.

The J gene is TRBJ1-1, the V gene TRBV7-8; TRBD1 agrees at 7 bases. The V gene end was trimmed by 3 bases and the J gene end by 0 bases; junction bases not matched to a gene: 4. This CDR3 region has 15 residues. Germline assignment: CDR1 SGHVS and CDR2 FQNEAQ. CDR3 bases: TGTGCCAGCAGCTTGTCGGGACAGATGAACACTGAAGCTTTCTTT. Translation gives CASSLSGQMNTEAFF.

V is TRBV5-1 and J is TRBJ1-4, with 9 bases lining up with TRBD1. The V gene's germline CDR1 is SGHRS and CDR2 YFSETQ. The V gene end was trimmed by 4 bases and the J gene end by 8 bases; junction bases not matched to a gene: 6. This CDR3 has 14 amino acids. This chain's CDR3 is CASSHGTGQEKLFF. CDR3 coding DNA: TGCGCCAGCAGCCATGGGACAGGGCAAGAAAAACTGTTTTTT.

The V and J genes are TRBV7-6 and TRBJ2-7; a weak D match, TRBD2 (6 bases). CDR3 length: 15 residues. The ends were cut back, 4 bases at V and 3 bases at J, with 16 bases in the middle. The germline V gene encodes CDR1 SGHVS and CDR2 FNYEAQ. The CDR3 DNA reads TGTGCCAGCAGCTCCAACCGGGACTGGGGCTACGAGCAGTACTTC. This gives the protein CASSSNRDWGYEQYF.

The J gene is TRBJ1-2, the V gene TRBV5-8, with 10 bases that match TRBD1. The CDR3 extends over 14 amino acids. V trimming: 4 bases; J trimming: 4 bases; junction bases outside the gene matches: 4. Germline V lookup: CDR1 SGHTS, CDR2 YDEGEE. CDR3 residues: CASSLTGGGYGYTF. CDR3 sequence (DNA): TGTGCCAGCAGCCTGACAGGGGGCGGCTATGGCTACACCTTC.

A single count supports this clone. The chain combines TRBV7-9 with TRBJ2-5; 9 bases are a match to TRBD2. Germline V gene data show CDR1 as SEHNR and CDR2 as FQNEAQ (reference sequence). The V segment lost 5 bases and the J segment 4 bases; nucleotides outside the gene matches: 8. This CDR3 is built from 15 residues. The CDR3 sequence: CASSPQTSGPETQYF. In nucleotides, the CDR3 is TGTGCCAGCAGCCCCCAGACTAGCGGCCCAGAGACCCAGTACTTC.

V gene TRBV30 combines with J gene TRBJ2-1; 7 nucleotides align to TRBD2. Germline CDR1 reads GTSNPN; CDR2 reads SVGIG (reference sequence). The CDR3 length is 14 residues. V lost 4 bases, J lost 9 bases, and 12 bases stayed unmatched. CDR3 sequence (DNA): TGTGCCTGGAATGGGGGACGGGGGGTCGGTGAGCAGTTCTTC. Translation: CAWNGGRGVGEQFF.

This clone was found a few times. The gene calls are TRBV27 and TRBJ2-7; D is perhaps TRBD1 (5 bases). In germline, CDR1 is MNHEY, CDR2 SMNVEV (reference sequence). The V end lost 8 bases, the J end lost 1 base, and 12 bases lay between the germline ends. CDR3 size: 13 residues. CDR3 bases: TGTGCCAGCTGGGGTCAGGGTTCCTACGAGCAGTACTTC. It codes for CASWGQGSYEQYF.

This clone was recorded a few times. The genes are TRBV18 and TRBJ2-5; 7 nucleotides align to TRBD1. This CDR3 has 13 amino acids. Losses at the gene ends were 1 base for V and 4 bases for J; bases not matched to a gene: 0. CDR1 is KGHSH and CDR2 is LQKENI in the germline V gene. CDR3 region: CASSPRQGETQYF. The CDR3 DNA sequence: TGTGCCAGCTCACCACGACAGGGAGAGACCCAGTACTTC. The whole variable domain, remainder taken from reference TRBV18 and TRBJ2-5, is NAGVMQNPRHLVRRRGQEARLRCSPMKGHSHVYWYRQLPEEGLKFMVYLQKENIIDESGMPKERFSAEFPKEGPSILRIQQVVRGDSAAYFCASSPRQGETQYFGPGTRLLVL.

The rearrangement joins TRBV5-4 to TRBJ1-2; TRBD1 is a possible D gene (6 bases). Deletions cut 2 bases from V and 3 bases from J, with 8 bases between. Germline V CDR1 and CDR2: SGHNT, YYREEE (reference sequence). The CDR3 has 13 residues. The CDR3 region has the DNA TGTGCCAGCAGCTTACAGGGTCACTATGGCTACACCTTC. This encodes CASSLQGHYGYTF. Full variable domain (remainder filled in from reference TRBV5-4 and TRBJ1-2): ETGVTQSPTHLIKTRGQQVTLRCSSQSGHNTVSWYQQALGQGPQFIFQYYREEENGRGNFPPRFSGLQFPNYSSELNVNALELDDSALYLCASSLQGHYGYTFGSGTRLTVV.

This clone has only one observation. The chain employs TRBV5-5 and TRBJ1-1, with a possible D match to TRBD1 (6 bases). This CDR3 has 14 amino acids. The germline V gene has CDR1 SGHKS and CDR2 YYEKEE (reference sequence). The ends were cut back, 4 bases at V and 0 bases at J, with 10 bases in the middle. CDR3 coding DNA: TGTGCCAGCAGCCACAGGGTAGTGAACACTGAAGCTTTCTTT. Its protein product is CASSHRVVNTEAFF.

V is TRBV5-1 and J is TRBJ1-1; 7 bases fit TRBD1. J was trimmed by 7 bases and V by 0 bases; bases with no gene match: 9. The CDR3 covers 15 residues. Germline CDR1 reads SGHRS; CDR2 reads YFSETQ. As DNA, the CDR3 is TGCGCCAGCAGCTTGGTGGAGACAGGGTTTGATGAAGCTTTCTTT. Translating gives CASSLVETGFDEAFF.

The CDR3 loop is CASSLGSGFETQYF. CDR3 nucleotides: TGTGCCAGCAGCTTAGGATCAGGATTCGAGACCCAGTACTTC. V usage is TRBV7-3 and J usage is TRBJ2-5; D call uncertain. V lost 2 bases and J lost 5, with 12 bases in between. This CDR3 has 14 residues. Germline V CDR1 and CDR2: SGHTA, FQGTGA. Full variable domain (missing parts from reference TRBV7-3 and TRBJ2-5): GAGVSQTPSNKVTEKGKYVELRCDPISGHTALYWYRQSLGQGPEFLIYFQGTGAADDSGLPNDRFFAVRPEGSVSTLKIQRTERGDSAVYLCASSLGSGFETQYFGPGTRLLVL.

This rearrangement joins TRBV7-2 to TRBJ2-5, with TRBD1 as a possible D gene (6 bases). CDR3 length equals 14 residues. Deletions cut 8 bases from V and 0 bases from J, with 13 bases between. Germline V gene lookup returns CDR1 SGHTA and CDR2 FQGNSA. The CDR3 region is CASGIQGNQETQYF. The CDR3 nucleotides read TGTGCCAGCGGGATACAGGGAAACCAAGAGACCCAGTACTTC.

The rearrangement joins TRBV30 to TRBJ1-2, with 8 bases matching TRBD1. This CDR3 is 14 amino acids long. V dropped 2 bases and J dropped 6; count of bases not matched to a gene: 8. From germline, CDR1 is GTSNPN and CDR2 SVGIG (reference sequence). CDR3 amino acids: CAWSWDRWTDGYTF. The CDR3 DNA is TGTGCCTGGAGTTGGGACAGGTGGACGGATGGCTACACCTTC.

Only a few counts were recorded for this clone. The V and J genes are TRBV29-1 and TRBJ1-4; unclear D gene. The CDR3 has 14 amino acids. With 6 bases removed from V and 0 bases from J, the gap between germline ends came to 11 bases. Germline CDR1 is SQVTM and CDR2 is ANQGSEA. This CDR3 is CSVSDSSTNEKLFF. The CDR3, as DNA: TGCAGCGTCTCAGACTCTTCAACTAATGAAAAACTGTTTTTT. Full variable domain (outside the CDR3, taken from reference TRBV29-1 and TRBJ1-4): SAVISQKPSRDICQRGTSLTIQCQVDSQVTMMFWYRQQPGQSLTLIATANQGSEATYESGFVIDKFPISRPNLTFSTLTVSNMSPEDSSIYLCSVSDSSTNEKLFFGSGTQLSVL.

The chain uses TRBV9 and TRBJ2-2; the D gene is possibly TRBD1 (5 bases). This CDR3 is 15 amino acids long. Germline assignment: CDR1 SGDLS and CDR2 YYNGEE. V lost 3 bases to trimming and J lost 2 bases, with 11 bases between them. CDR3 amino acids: CASSAFDRNTGELFF. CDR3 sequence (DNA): TGTGCCAGCAGCGCCTTCGACAGAAACACCGGGGAGCTGTTTTTT.

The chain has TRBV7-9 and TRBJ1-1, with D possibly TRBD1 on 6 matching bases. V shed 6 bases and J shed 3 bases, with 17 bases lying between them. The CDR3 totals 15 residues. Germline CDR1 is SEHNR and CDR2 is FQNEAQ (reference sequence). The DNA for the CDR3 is TGTGCCAGCAGGGGATTAACAGGGCCGTACACTGAAGCTTTCTTT. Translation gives CASRGLTGPYTEAFF.

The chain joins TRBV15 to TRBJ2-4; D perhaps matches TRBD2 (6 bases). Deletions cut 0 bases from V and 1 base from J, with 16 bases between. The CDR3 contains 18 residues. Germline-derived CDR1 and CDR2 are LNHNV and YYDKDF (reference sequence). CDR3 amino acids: CATSREAAGTKAKNIQYF. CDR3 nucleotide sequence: TGTGCCACCAGCAGAGAAGCGGCGGGGACCAAGGCCAAAAACATTCAGTACTTC.

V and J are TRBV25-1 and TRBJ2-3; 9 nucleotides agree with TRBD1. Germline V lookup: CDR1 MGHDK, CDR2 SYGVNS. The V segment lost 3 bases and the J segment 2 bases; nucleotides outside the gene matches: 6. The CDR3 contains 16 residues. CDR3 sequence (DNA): TGTGCCAGCAGTGACTTGGGACAGGGTACCACAGATACGCAGTATTTT. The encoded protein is CASSDLGQGTTDTQYF.